These T cell receptor beta chains were read from a single sample in a study of blood T cell repertoires in COVID-19. Method: immunoSEQ multiplex PCR; TCRdb's copy keeps in-frame clones and lacks some. The sample includes tens of thousands of clones, about 90% of them seen just once. The sequenced material came from peripheral blood. The receptors come from a man older than 75 with acute or convalescent COVID-19. Each CDR3 is given with its conserved first and last residue. The D gene is left open where the match is weak. Some rows mark clone size as missing; the rest say once, few, many or name a class of expanded clone.

>TRBV5-6|-|TRBJ1-1|-
TGTGCCAGCAGCCCACCAAGCCCGCAAACTGAAGCTTTCTTT
CASSPPSPQTEAFF
>TRBV5-1|-|TRBJ2-3|-
TGCGCCAGCAGCTTCACAGGGACGATCGCAGATACGCAGTATTTT
CASSFTGTIADTQYF
>TRBV11-2|-|TRBJ2-3|-
TGTGCCAGCAGCTTAGATTTGCTGTGGCCCACAGATACGCAGTATTTT
CASSLDLLWPTDTQYF
>TRBV21-1|few|TRBJ1-3|-
TGTGCCAGCGGGCGGGGACAGGCAAACTCTGGAAACACCATATATTTT
CASGRGQANSGNTIYF
>TRBV12-3/TRBV12-4|-|TRBJ1-5|-
TGTGCCAGCAGTTTTTCAGGGGCTGAGCCCCAGCATTTT
CASSFSGAEPQHF
>TRBV11-2|-|TRBJ2-5|TRBD2
TGTGCCAGCAGCTTAGGTGGGACTAGCGGGCCGGAAGAGACCCAGTACTTC
CASSLGGTSGPEETQYF
>TRBV9|-|TRBJ1-2|-
TGTGCCAGCAGCCCCAGCGGGGTCGGGGGCGCGGTAGATGGCTACACCTTC
CASSPSGVGGAVDGYTF
>TRBV7-9|-|TRBJ1-6|-
TGTGCCAGCAGTTCTCGGGAGGGGCGGATCCCGTATAATTCACCCCTCCACTTT
CASSSREGRIPYNSPLHF
>TRBV3-1/TRBV3-2|-|TRBJ1-2|TRBD1
TGTGCCAGCAGCAGACAGGGGGGGAACTATGGCTACACCTTC
CASSRQGGNYGYTF
>TRBV19|-|TRBJ1-1|TRBD1
TGTGCCAGTAGTCTTGGAGGGGGCGCGGGAACGAACACTGAAGCTTTCTTT
CASSLGGGAGTNTEAFF
>TRBV14|-|TRBJ1-1|TRBD1
TGTGCCAGCAGAGGACAGGGGTTCACTGAAGCTTTCTTT
CASRGQGFTEAFF
>TRBV12-5|medium-sized|TRBJ1-5|TRBD1
TGTGCTAGTGGTTTGGTACCCCCGGACAGGACTAATCAGCCCCAGCATTTT
CASGLVPPDRTNQPQHF
>TRBV9|-|TRBJ1-2|TRBD1
TGTGCCAGCAGCGTACCAGGGACAGTCTATGGCTACACCTTC
CASSVPGTVYGYTF
>TRBV4-1|-|TRBJ1-1|-
TGCGCCAGCAGCCAAGAACAGGGACGGAATGAAGCTTTCTTT
CASSQEQGRNEAFF
>TRBV5-6|-|TRBJ1-5|-
TGTGCCAGCAGCTCCCTAGCGGCGTCCGGAGCTCAGCCCCAGCATTTT
CASSSLAASGAQPQHF
>TRBV10-3|few|TRBJ1-4|-
TGTGCCATCAGTGGGCAGGGGAAGAATGAAAAACTGTTTTTT
CAISGQGKNEKLFF
>TRBV19|-|TRBJ1-1|TRBD1
TGTGCCAGTAGTACTACAGGGGGCTCGGGAGCTTTCTTT
CASSTTGGSGAFF
>TRBV18|-|TRBJ1-2|-
TGTGCCAGCTCACCGTCGACAGGCGAGAGGGGCTACACCTTC
CASSPSTGERGYTF
>TRBV19|-|TRBJ2-5|TRBD2
TGTGCCAGTAGTTTCAGCGGGGGGCAAACCCAGGGGCAAGAGACCCAGTACTTC
CASSFSGGQTQGQETQYF
>TRBV19|-|TRBJ1-1|TRBD1
TGTGCCAGTAGTATTGCCCACGGGGACAGGTCTGAGGCTTTCTTT
CASSIAHGDRSEAFF
>TRBV3-1/TRBV3-2|-|TRBJ1-6|-
TGTGCCAGCGCTAATTACAGGGATTCACCCCTCCACTTT
CASANYRDSPLHF
>TRBV18|once|TRBJ2-5|-
TGTGCCAGCTCACCACCGGTGGAGGAGACCCAGTACTTC
CASSPPVEETQYF
>TRBV5-1|-|TRBJ2-7|-
TGCGCCAGCAGCCCAGAACGGGAAAGGGCCTACGAGCAGTACTTC
CASSPERERAYEQYF
>TRBV7-2|-|TRBJ1-2|-
TGTGCCAGCAGCTCGACTGCAGCTAACTATGGCTACACCTTC
CASSSTAANYGYTF
>TRBV10-2|-|TRBJ2-3|TRBD2
TGCGCCAGCAGTGGGGGGACTAGCGGGGGAGGGGATACGCAGTATTTT
CASSGGTSGGGDTQYF
>TRBV7-3|-|TRBJ1-6|-
TGTGCCAGCAGCTTAAACGTGGCTTCTAATTCACCCCTCCACTTT
CASSLNVASNSPLHF
>TRBV6-6|-|TRBJ1-5|TRBD1
TGTGCCAGCATTTCCCGGGACAGTAAGAATCAGCCCCAGCATTTT
CASISRDSKNQPQHF
>TRBV5-1|-|TRBJ1-1|-
TGCGCCAGCAGTACAGGACAACGGACTGAAGCTTTCTTT
CASSTGQRTEAFF
>TRBV7-2|-|TRBJ1-5|TRBD1
TGTGCCAGCAGCTTAGTAACAGGGGCTAATCAGCCCCAGCATTTT
CASSLVTGANQPQHF
>TRBV5-5|-|TRBJ2-7|TRBD2
TGTGCCAGCAGCCTCCCTAGCGGGGGGGCCTACGAGCAGTACTTC
CASSLPSGGAYEQYF
>TRBV7-2|-|TRBJ1-1|TRBD1
TGTGCCAGCAGCATTGACAGGGGGGTTACTGAAGCTTTCTTT
CASSIDRGVTEAFF
>TRBV5-6|many|TRBJ2-7|TRBD1
TGTGCCAGCAGACGACAGGGGGGAGAGTACGAGCAGTACTTC
CASRRQGGEYEQYF
>TRBV12-5|-|TRBJ1-1|TRBD1
TGTGCTAGTGGGGGACAGGTTCTCACCGAAGCTTTCTTT
CASGGQVLTEAFF